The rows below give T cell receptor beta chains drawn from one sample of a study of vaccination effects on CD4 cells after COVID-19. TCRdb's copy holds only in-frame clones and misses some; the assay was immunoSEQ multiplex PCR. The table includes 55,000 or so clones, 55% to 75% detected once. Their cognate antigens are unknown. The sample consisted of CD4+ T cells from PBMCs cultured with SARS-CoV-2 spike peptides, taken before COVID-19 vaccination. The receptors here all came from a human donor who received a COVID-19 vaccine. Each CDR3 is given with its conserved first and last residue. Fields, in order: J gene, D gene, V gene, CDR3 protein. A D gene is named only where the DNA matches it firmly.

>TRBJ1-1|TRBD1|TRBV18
CASSPGQGNTEAFF
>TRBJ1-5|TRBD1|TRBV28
CASQLGTGGGQPQHF
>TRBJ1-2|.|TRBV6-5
CASRRSTDSYGYTF
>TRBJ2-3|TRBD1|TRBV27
CASSPQGVSTDTQYF
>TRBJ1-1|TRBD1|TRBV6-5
CASRPFQGGATEAFF
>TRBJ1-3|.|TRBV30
CAWSRRDSGNTIYF
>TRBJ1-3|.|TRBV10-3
CAISESDLRSSGNTIYF
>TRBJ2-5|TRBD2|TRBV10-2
CASSDPGLPQETQYF
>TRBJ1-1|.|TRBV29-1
CSASGRGKAEAFF
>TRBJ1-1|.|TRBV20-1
CSAGYRFF
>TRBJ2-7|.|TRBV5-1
CASSLGQNYEQYF
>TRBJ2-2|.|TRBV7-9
CASSSGSLGGELFF
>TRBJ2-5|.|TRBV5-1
CASSFGTEGETQYF
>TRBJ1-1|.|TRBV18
CASSQTPRYNTEAFF
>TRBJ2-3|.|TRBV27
CASRTILTDTQYF
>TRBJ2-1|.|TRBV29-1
CSVGGSAYNEQFF
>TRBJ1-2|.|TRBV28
CASRKVGLYGYTF
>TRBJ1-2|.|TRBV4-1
CASSPPGHLYGYTF
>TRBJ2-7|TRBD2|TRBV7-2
CASSVTSGDSYEQYF
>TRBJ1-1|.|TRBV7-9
CASSLNGEVEAFF
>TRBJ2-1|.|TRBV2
CASSETREGVEQFF
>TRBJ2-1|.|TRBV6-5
CASNIYSSYNEQFF
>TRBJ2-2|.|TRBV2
CASSPELTRSGELFF
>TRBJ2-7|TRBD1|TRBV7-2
CASSLVQGDYEQYF
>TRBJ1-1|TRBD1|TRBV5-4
CASSSVGQGRTEAFF
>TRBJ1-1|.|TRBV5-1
CASSLVGPDTEAFF
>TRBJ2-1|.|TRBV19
CASSISGRSPRNEQFF
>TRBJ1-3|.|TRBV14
CASSQDAGVSGNTIYF
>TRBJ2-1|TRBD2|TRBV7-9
CASSSISGRAYNEQFF
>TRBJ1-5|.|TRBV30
CAWRGLGLNSNQPQHF
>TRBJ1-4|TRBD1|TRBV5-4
CASSVTGGVGNEKLFF
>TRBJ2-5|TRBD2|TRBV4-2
CASSLSQAGAETQYF
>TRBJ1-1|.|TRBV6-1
CASSEARGTEAFF
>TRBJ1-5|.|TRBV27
CASSLNGPRQPQHF
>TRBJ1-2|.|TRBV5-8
CASSLYRVFVANYGYTF
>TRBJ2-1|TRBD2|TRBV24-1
CATSDPKAGVGGHEQFF
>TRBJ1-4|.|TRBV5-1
CASRRNTRLTATNEKLFF
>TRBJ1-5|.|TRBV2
CASRFRVTGSQPQHF
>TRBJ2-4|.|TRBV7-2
CASSATGYGWDIQYF
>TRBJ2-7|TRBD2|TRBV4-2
CASSPGTSGSYEQYF
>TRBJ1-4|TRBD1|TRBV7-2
CASSLVEGATPGKLFF
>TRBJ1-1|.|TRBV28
CASSPFGGSEAFF
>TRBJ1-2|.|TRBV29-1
CSVEGYGYTF
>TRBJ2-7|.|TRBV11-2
CASSHLRSIYEQYF
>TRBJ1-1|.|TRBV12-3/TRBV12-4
CASSSGGATEAFF
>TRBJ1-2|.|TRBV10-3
CAIRTPTNYGYTF
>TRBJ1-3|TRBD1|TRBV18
CASSPRTGTFSGNTIYF
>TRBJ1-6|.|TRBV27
CASSLSKGLIAARSPLHF
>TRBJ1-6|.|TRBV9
CASSPAGDLDSPLHF
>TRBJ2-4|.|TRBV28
CASSLPTGSKNIQYF
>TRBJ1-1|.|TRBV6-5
CASSYSRQFNTEAFF
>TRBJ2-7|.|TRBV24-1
CATSAGPTYEQYF
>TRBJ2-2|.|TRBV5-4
CASSSPAGGTGELFF
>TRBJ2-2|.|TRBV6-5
CAATRGAPNTGELFF
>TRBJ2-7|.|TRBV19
CASSIEETRIFGGSYEQYF
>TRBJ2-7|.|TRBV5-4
CASSVGTEVLASF
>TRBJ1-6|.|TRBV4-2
CASSQDWRQKNSPLHF